This T cell receptor (beta chain) is drawn from a study of vaccination and CD4 T cells after COVID-19. Study background: SARS-CoV-2 was confirmed by nasal swab PCR; disease was mild in under ten, severe in one. A CEFX pool, an HIV-1 Nef pool, or else no peptide went into the control cultures.

Of note for this clonotype: The antigen remains undetermined.

Cultured CD4+ T cell DNA underwent sequencing with the Oncomine TCR Beta short-read assay. TCRdb used MiXCR to reprocess the PCR reads, holding one entry per CDR3 protein. The sample holds fewer than 15,000 distinct CDR3 sequences, approximately 40% seen once. Treatment noted: 10-day PBMC culture with coronavirus spike peptide pools or control peptides (ViraFEST assay). This clonotype originated in a human donor who had recovered from COVID-19. Material for sequencing was CD4+ T cells from blood, cultured in vitro.

The DNA of the CDR3 is TGCGCCAGCAGTGGGACAGGGGGCACCGGGGAGCTGTTTTTT. It specifies CASSGTGGTGELFF. The chain recombines TRBV10-1 with TRBJ2-2; 10 bases map to TRBD1. Germline V gene lookup returns CDR1 WNHNN and CDR2 SYGVQD (reference sequence). V dropped 4 bases and J dropped 4; count of bases not matched to a gene: 0. This CDR3 comprises 14 residues.